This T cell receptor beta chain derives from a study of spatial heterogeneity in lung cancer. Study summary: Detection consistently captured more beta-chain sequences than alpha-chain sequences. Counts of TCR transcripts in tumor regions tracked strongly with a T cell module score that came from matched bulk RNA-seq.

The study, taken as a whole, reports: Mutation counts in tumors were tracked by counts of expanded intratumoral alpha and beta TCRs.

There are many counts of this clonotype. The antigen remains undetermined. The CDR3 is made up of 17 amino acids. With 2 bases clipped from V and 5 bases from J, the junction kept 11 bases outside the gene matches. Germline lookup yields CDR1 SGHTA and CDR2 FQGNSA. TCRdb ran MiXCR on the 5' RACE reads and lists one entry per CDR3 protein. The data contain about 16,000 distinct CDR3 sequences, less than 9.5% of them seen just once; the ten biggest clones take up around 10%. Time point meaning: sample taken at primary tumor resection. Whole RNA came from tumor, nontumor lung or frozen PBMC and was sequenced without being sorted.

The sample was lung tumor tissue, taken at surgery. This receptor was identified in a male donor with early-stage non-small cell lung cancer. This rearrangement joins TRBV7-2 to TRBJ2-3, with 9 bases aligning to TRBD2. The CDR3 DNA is TGTGCCAGCAGCTTAAGGTCGGAGCGGGGGGTGGTAGATACGCAGTATTTT. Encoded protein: CASSLRSERGVVDTQYF. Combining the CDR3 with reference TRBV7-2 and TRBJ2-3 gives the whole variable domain GAGVSQSPSNKVTEKGKDVELRCDPISGHTALYWYRQSLGQGLEFLIYFQGNSAPDKSGLPSDRFSAERTGGSVSTLTIQRTQQEDSAVYLCASSLRSERGVVDTQYFGPGTRLTVL.